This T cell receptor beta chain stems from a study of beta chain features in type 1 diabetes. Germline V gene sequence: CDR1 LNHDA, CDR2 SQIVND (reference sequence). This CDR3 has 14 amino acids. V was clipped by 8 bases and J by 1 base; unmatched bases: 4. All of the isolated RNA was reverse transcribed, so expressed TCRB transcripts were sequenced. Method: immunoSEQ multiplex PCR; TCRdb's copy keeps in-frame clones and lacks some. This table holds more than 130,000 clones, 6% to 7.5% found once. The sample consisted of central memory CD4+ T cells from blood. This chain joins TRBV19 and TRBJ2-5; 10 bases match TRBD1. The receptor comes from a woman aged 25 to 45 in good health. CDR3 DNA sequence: TGTGCCAGTGGCGGGACAGGGGTCCAAGAGACCCAGTACTTC. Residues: CASGGTGVQETQYF.